The next 8 T cell receptor beta chains were all read from a single sample in a study of Tregs in tolerant kidney transplant recipients. TCRdb keeps only in-frame clones here, not all; method: immunoSEQ multiplex PCR. The sample table sets out around 33,000 clones. The nonmyeloablative bone marrow transplants came from related graft donors, with transient mixed chimerism. Here the sequenced sample was CD4+ T cells from blood (PBMCs), taken 24 months after the transplant. The receptors derive from a human patient who received a combined kidney and bone marrow transplant. Some T cells could come from the graft donor.

Of note for this clone: The read stops 3 residues short of the end of the CDR3; the missing end is completed from the germline J gene. The chain couples TRBV5-1 to TRBJ1-5; possible D gene TRBD1, 5 bases. The V and J ends lost 4 bases and 7 bases respectively, with 12 bases between them. Germline V gene lookup returns CDR1 SGHRS and CDR2 YFSETQ. The CDR3 is 13 residues long. The part of the CDR3 DNA that was read is TGCGCCAGCAGCGGGGGGGATGGACAGCCC. It is translated as CASSGGDGQP. The whole CDR3 region reads CASSGGDGQPQHF.

In regard to this clone: The read stops 3 residues short of the end of the CDR3; the missing end is completed from the germline J gene. The chain employs TRBV19 and TRBJ2-5; D possibly corresponds to TRBD2 (5 bases). The CDR3 contains 13 residues. Between the trimmed V and J ends, which lost 2 bases and 1 base, there was a span of 5 bases. Germline loops: CDR1 LNHDA, CDR2 SQIVND (reference sequence). The CDR3 DNA, read in part, is TGTGCCAGTAGTATACTAGCCCAAGAGACC. As protein: CASSILAQET. From start to end, the CDR3 is CASSILAQETQYF.

Turning to this clone: The CDR3 extends 3 residues past the end of the read, so its final part is completed from the germline J gene. The V and J genes are TRBV20-1 and TRBJ2-7, with 14 bases lining up with TRBD2. The CDR3 contains 14 residues. Germline assignment: CDR1 DFQATT and CDR2 SNEGSKA (reference sequence). The junction had 4 bases not matched to a gene; V was cut back by 4 bases and J by 5 bases. CDR3 in amino acids: CSAIGTSGSNEQYF. CDR3 DNA, as far as it was read: TGCAGTGCTATAGGGACTAGCGGGAGTAACGAG.

On this clone: The sequenced fragment ends 3 residues before the CDR3 boundary, so the rest is inferred from the germline J gene. The rearrangement links TRBV30 to TRBJ2-7; D might be TRBD1 (6 bases). Trimming removed 1 base at V and 3 bases at J, with 10 bases between. The germline CDR1 and CDR2 sequences are GTSNPN and SVGIG (reference sequence). The CDR3 is made up of 13 amino acids. The DNA read from the CDR3 is TGTGCCTGGAGTGCGCAGGGGTACTACGAG. Residues: CAWSAQGYYE. Given in full, the CDR3 is CAWSAQGYYEQYF.

Points on this clone: The observed sequence ends 3 residues before the CDR3 terminus, with the missing tail filled in from the germline J gene. The rearrangement joins TRBV5-1 to TRBJ1-4; D is unresolved. The ends were cut back, 0 bases at V and 8 bases at J, with 8 bases in the middle. Germline CDR1 SGHRS, CDR2 YFSETQ. This CDR3 is built from 13 residues. CDR3 residues: CASSLGAGEKLFF. The CDR3 DNA, read in part, is TGCGCCAGCAGCTTGGGTGCGGGAGAAAAA. The entire variable domain, with the rest obtained from reference TRBV5-1 and TRBJ1-4, is as follows: KAGVTQTPRYLIKTRGQQVTLSCSPISGHRSVSWYQQTPGQGLQFLFEYFSETQRNKGNFPGRFSGRQFSNSRSEMNVSTLELGDSALYLCASSLGAGEKLFFGSGTQLSVL.

About this clone: From the germline J gene comes the end of the CDR3, since the read stops 3 residues before it. J is TRBJ2-7 and V is TRBV6-1; 9 nucleotides line up with TRBD2. The CDR3 contains 14 residues. Germline V gives CDR1 MNHNS, CDR2 SASEGT. V was clipped by 2 bases and J by 2 bases; unmatched bases: 1. CDR3 sequence: CASSEPSGTYEQYF. CDR3 bases read: TGTGCCAGCAGTGAACCTAGCGGGACCTACGAG.

On this clone: The read terminates 3 residues ahead of where the CDR3 ends, so the germline J gene completes it. The genes are TRBV20-1 and TRBJ1-6, with 7 bases that match TRBD1. Germline trimming cut 0 bases from V and 4 bases from J; bases unmatched to any gene: 6. The germline V gene has CDR1 DFQATT and CDR2 SNEGSKA (reference sequence). The length of the CDR3 is 16 residues. This CDR3 is CSARDPWDSYNSPLHF. The sequenced part of the CDR3 DNA is TGCAGTGCTAGAGACCCCTGGGACAGTTATAATTCACCC.

As to this clone: A read error may account for a junction end that differs from germline. The observed sequence ends 3 residues before the CDR3 terminus, with the missing tail filled in from the germline J gene. The V call is TRBV4-2, the J call TRBJ2-2, with 11 bases that match TRBD1. Per germline, CDR1 LGHNA and CDR2 YNFKEQ. This CDR3 region has 15 residues. The CDR3 bases that were read are TGCGCCAGCAGCCAGGGGACAGGGGGCACCGGGGAG. Amino acid sequence: CASSQGTGGTGE. The entire CDR3 is CASSQGTGGTGELFF.